This T cell receptor (beta chain) was sequenced in a study of T cells after yellow fever vaccination. Points from the study as a whole: Most clones from primary vaccination resurfaced after the booster (roughly 96% CD4, over 85% CD8).

Germline V CDR1 and CDR2: SGDLS, YYNGEE. CDR3 length: 15 residues. V gave up 0 bases and J gave up 1 base, with 8 bases separating them. UMIs were added to TCR cDNA along with a universal primer site when it was made by 5'RACE template switching. Each CDR3 protein gets one entry after TCRdb re-called the 5' RACE reads with MiXCR. The table shows some 26,000 distinct CDR3 sequences, with roughly 3.4% occurring only once. This clonotype occurred many times. This receptor was obtained from a man aged 18 to 30 who received the YFV17D yellow fever vaccine. Specimen: PBMCs, either bulk or a sorted T-cell subset (CD4+, CD8+, memory, or dextramer-sorted; not recorded which), collected around 45 days after the first yellow fever vaccination. The chain couples TRBV9 to TRBJ1-5, with unresolved D. The CDR3 is CASSVDGSSNQPQHF. In DNA form, the CDR3 reads TGTGCCAGCAGCGTAGATGGTTCCAGCAATCAGCCCCAGCATTTT. Complete variable domain (other parts from reference TRBV9 and TRBJ1-5): DSGVTQTPKHLITATGQRVTLRCSPRSGDLSVYWYQQSLDQGLQFLIQYYNGEERAKGNILERFSAQQFPDLHSELNLSSLELGDSALYFCASSVDGSSNQPQHFGDGTRLSIL.